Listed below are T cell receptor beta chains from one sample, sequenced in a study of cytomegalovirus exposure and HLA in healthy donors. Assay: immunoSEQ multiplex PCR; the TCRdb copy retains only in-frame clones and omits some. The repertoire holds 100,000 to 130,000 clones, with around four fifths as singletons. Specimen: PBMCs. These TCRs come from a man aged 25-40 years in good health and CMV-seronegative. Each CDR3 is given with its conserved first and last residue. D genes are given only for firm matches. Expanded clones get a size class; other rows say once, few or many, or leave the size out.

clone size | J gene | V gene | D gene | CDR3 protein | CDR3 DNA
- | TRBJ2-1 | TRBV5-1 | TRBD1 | CASSQDRAYNEQFF | TGCGCCAGCAGCCAGGACAGGGCCTACAATGAGCAGTTCTTC
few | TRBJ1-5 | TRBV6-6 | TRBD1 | CASSYLEGQNQPQHF | TGTGCCAGCAGTTACCTAGAGGGACAGAATCAGCCCCAGCATTTT
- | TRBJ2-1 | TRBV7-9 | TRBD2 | CASSSAGGQYNEQFF | TGTGCCAGCAGTTCAGCGGGAGGGCAATACAATGAGCAGTTCTTC
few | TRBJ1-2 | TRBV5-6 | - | CASSQSSGGNYGYTF | TGTGCCAGCAGCCAAAGCAGTGGAGGGAACTATGGCTACACCTTC
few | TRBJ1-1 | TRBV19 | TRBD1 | CASSFSTFRDREAFF | TGTGCCAGTAGTTTTTCTACCTTTAGGGACAGGGAAGCTTTCTTT
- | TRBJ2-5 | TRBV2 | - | CASGRETQYF | TGTGCCAGCGGGCGTGAGACCCAGTACTTC
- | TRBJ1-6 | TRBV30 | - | CAWSVQTPLHF | TGTGCCTGGAGTGTACAAACACCCCTCCACTTT
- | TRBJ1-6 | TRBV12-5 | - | CASGSKYSTDSNSPLHF | TGTGCTAGTGGTTCCAAGTATTCTACAGATAGTAATTCACCCCTCCACTTT
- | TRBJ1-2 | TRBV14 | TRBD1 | CASSQAGSWTGNYGYTF | TGTGCCAGCAGCCAAGCAGGTTCCTGGACAGGGAACTATGGCTACACCTTC
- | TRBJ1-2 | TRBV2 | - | CASSDNYGYTF | TGTGCCAGCAGTGACAATTATGGCTACACCTTC
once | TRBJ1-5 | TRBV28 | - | CATSRDSNQPQHF | TGTGCCACCTCCCGAGATAGCAATCAGCCCCAGCATTTT
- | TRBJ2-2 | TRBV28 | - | CASSPRGTGELFF | TGTGCCAGCAGTCCCCGGGGGACCGGGGAGCTGTTTTTT
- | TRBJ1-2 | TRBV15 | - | CATSRQGDSYGYTF | TGTGCCACCAGCAGACAGGGTGACAGCTATGGCTACACCTTC